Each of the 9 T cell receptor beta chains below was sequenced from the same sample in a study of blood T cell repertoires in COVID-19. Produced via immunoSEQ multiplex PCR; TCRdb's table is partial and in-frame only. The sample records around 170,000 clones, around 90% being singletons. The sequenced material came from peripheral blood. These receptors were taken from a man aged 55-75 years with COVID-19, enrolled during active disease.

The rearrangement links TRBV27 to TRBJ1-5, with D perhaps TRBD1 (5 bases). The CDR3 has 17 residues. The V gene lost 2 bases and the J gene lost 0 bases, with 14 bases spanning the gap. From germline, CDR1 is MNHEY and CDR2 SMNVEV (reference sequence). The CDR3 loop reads CASSLIGGAYSNQPQHF. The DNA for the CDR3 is TGTGCCAGCAGTTTAATAGGTGGGGCGTATAGCAATCAGCCCCAGCATTTT.

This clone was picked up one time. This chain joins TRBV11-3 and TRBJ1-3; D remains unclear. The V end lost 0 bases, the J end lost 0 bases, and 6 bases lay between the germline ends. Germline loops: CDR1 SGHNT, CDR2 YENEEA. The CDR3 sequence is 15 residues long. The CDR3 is CASSLDRSSGNTIYF. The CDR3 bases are TGTGCCAGCAGCTTAGACAGGTCCTCTGGAAACACCATATATTTT.

The CDR3 reads CASSERETYYGYTF. The CDR3 coding sequence is TGTGCCAGCAGTGAACGGGAGACATACTATGGCTACACCTTC. The chain combines TRBV6-1 with TRBJ1-2, with D uncertain. The germline CDR1 and CDR2 sequences are MNHNS and SASEGT. The CDR3 extends over 14 amino acids. The germline V and J ends were trimmed by 2 bases and 3 bases, with 10 bases remaining between them.

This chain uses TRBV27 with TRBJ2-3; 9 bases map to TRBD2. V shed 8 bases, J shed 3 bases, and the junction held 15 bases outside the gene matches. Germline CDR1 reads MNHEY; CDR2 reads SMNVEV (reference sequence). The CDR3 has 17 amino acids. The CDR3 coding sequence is TGTGCCAGCGGCCCCTTGCCCGCGGGGGGGGCGACAGATACGCAGTATTTT. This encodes CASGPLPAGGATDTQYF.

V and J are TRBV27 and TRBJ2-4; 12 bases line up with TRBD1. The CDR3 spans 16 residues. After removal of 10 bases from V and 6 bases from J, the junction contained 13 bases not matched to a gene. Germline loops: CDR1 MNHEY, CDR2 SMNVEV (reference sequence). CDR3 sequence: CATSLLGTGGLNIQYF. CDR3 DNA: TGTGCCACCTCATTGCTGGGGACAGGGGGCTTAAACATTCAGTACTTC.

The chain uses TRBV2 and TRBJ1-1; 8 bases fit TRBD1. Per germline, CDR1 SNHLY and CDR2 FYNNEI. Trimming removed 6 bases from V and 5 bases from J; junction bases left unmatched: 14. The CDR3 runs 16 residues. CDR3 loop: CASRTRERQGRTEAFF. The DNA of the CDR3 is TGTGCCAGCAGAACAAGAGAGAGACAGGGGAGGACTGAAGCTTTCTTT.

The CDR3 DNA reads as TGCGCCAGCAGCCAAGCGGGGGGATCGACTGGAAACACCATATATTTT. Encoded protein: CASSQAGGSTGNTIYF. The chain joins TRBV4-3 to TRBJ1-3, with a tentative D call TRBD1 (5 bases). Germline-derived CDR1 and CDR2 are LGHNA and YSLEER. The length of the CDR3 is 16 residues. With 1 base removed from V and 2 bases from J, the gap between germline ends came to 12 bases.

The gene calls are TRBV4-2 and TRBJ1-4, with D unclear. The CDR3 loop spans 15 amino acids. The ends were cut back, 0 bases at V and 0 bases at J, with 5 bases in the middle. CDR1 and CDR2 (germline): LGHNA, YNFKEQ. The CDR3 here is CASSQDRATNEKLFF. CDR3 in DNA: TGTGCCAGCAGCCAAGACCGTGCAACTAATGAAAAACTGTTTTTT.

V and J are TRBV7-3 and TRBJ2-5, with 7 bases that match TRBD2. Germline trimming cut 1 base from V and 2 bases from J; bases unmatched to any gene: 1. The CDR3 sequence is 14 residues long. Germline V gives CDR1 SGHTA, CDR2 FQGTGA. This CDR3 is CASSLSSGQETQYF. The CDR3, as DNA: TGTGCCAGCAGCTTAAGTAGCGGGCAAGAGACCCAGTACTTC.